What follows is one T cell receptor (beta chain) and its context. TCRdb's copy holds only in-frame clones and misses some; the assay was immunoSEQ multiplex PCR. This table has over 110,000 clones, 85% to 95% appearing once. Germline lookup yields CDR1 SGHVS and CDR2 FNYEAQ. There are 14 residues in the CDR3. Trimming cost V 0 bases and J 6 bases, with 11 bases left between them. The data originate from a study of T cell responses to AZD1222 COVID-19 vaccine. This chain links TRBV7-6 with TRBJ1-2, with D hard to call. The sequences come from peripheral blood, collected on day 0 of AZD1222 vaccination. This TCR derives from an adult in good health. The CDR3 is CASSLAPGNHGYTF. CDR3 nucleotide sequence: TGTGCCAGCAGCTTAGCGCCGGGGAACCATGGCTACACCTTC.